One sample yielded the 28 T cell receptor beta chains listed below, sequenced in a study of CD8 T cells in Susac syndrome. cDNA came from around 0.5 to 1 ug RNA primed by random hexamers. In TCRdb, the immunoSEQ multiplex PCR reads were re-called with MiXCR into one record per CDR3 protein. The repertoire holds roughly 120,000 distinct CDR3 sequences, 90% to 95% seen once, with roughly 0.087% in the top ten. The specimen sequenced was CD4+ T cells from PBMCs. The origin of the receptors is a human donor in good health.

The chain links TRBV11-2 to TRBJ1-1; 10 positions agree with TRBD1. In germline, CDR1 is SGHAT, CDR2 FQNNGV. V lost 2 bases and J lost 4; bases outside the gene matches: 10. The CDR3 spans 17 residues. DNA for the CDR3: TGTGCCAGCAGCTTATGGGGCTCTCGGACAGGGGGCACTGAAGCTTTCTTT. It translates to CASSLWGSRTGGTEAFF.

V is TRBV6-5 and J is TRBJ2-7, with 13 bases fitting TRBD2. The CDR3 loop spans 21 amino acids. Trimming at V came to 0 bases and at J to 4 bases, leaving 18 bases not matched to a gene. Germline V gene data show CDR1 as MNHEY and CDR2 as SVGAGI. The CDR3 sequence: CASSYSRGGGTSGIGGYEQYF. The CDR3 DNA sequence: TGTGCCAGCAGTTACTCGAGGGGGGGTGGGACTAGCGGGATTGGGGGTTACGAGCAGTACTTC.

V gene TRBV11-2 combines with J gene TRBJ1-3, with 9 bases matching TRBD1. The CDR3 totals 14 residues. Losses at the gene ends were 4 bases for V and 5 bases for J; bases not matched to a gene: 3. The germline gives CDR1 SGHAT, CDR2 FQNNGV. The CDR3 DNA follows: TGTGCCAGCAGCTGGGGGACAGGGAGAAACACCATATATTTT. Translating it yields CASSWGTGRNTIYF.

The chain recombines TRBV2 with TRBJ1-1; D call uncertain. Germline V gene sequence: CDR1 SNHLY, CDR2 FYNNEI. This CDR3 region has 15 residues. Trimming stripped 6 bases from V and 1 base from J, with 15 bases between. In nucleotides, the CDR3 is TGTGCCAGCAGGGGGATGGACGGGCCGAACACTGAAGCTTTCTTT. This translates into CASRGMDGPNTEAFF.

This chain joins TRBV20-1 and TRBJ1-5; the D is unclear. The CDR3 covers 14 residues. Germline V lookup: CDR1 DFQATT, CDR2 SNEGSKA (reference sequence). Trimming pared 3 bases from V and 3 bases from J, leaving 12 bases between. CDR3 sequence (DNA): TGCAGTGCTAGTAGTTGGCAGCTCAATCAGCCCCAGCATTTT. Its translation: CSASSWQLNQPQHF.

J is TRBJ1-6 and V is TRBV7-2; D not certain. V was pared by 6 bases and J by 7 bases, with 10 bases between. The CDR3 length is 13 residues. The germline V gene has CDR1 SGHTA and CDR2 FQGNSA. The chain's CDR3 is CASSSNRNSPLHF. Here the CDR3 DNA reads TGTGCCAGCAGTTCCAACCGAAATTCACCCCTCCACTTT. Filled out from reference TRBV7-2 and TRBJ1-6, the complete variable domain reads GAGVSQSPSNKVTEKGKDVELRCDPISGHTALYWYRQSLGQGLEFLIYFQGNSAPDKSGLPSDRFSAERTGGSVSTLTIQRTQQEDSAVYLCASSSNRNSPLHFGNGTRLTVT.

The rearrangement links TRBV7-9 to TRBJ2-3, with D possibly being TRBD2 (5 bases). Germline CDR1 SEHNR, CDR2 FQNEAQ (reference sequence). The CDR3 totals 16 residues. With 2 bases removed from V and 2 bases from J, the gap between germline ends came to 14 bases. The CDR3 DNA is TGTGCCAGCAGCTTACGAGCGGAATTCTCCACAGATACGCAGTATTTT. Encoded protein: CASSLRAEFSTDTQYF. Together with reference TRBV7-9 and TRBJ2-3, the CDR3 gives the full variable domain: DTGVSQNPRHKITKRGQNVTFRCDPISEHNRLYWYRQTLGQGPEFLTYFQNEAQLEKSRLLSDRFSAERPKGSFSTLEIQRTEQGDSAMYLCASSLRAEFSTDTQYFGPGTRLTVL.

The J gene is TRBJ2-7, the V gene TRBV20-1, with 7 nucleotides matching TRBD2. The germline gives CDR1 DFQATT, CDR2 SNEGSKA (reference sequence). There are 14 residues in the CDR3. Losses at the gene ends were 6 bases for V and 1 base for J; bases not matched to a gene: 9. CDR3 nucleotide sequence: TGCAGTGCCAACGCAGCGGGAAGTTCCTACGAGCAGTACTTC. This encodes CSANAAGSSYEQYF.

The gene calls are TRBV7-9 and TRBJ2-5; 8 nucleotides align to TRBD1. In germline, CDR1 is SEHNR, CDR2 FQNEAQ (reference sequence). The length of the CDR3 is 11 residues. Trimming at V came to 5 bases and at J to 14 bases, leaving 7 bases not matched to a gene. The CDR3 sequence is CASSGTGPQYF. The CDR3 nucleotides read TGTGCCAGCAGCGGGACAGGTCCTCAATACTTC.

The gene calls are TRBV14 and TRBJ2-7; D is uncertain. The CDR3 extends over 15 amino acids. Per the germline V gene, CDR1 is SGHDN and CDR2 is FVKESK. The ends were cut back, 0 bases at V and 0 bases at J, with 9 bases in the middle. CDR3 amino acids: CASSQDPLRSYEQYF. The CDR3 region has the DNA TGTGCCAGCAGCCAAGACCCCTTACGCTCCTACGAGCAGTACTTC.

This clonotype was counted only a few times. The chain has TRBV19 and TRBJ2-1, with D unclear. The V end lost 5 bases, the J end lost 6 bases, and 8 bases lay between the germline ends. This CDR3 has 12 residues. CDR1 and CDR2 from the germline V gene are LNHDA and SQIVND (reference sequence). CDR3 sequence (DNA): TGTGCCAGTAGTTTCGGCGGCAATGAGCAGTTCTTC. Its protein is CASSFGGNEQFF. The full variable domain, completed using reference TRBV19 and TRBJ2-1, is DGGITQSPKYLFRKEGQNVTLSCEQNLNHDAMYWYRQDPGQGLRLIYYSQIVNDFQKGDIAEGYSVSREKKESFPLTVTSAQKNPTAFYLCASSFGGNEQFFGPGTRLTVL.

This clonotype was seen only once. This chain joins TRBV6-2 or TRBV6-3 and TRBJ2-2; D is undetermined. The germline V and J ends were trimmed by 1 base and 6 bases, with 6 bases remaining between them. Germline V lookup: CDR1 MNHEY, CDR2 SVGEGT. The CDR3 has 13 amino acids. This chain's CDR3 is CASSYFAPGELFF. The CDR3 nucleotides are TGTGCCAGCAGTTACTTCGCTCCCGGGGAGCTGTTTTTT.

This chain links TRBV20-1 with TRBJ2-7, with D maybe TRBD2 (5 bases). Deletions cut 6 bases from V and 1 base from J, with 13 bases between. The CDR3 loop spans 13 amino acids. Germline CDR1 is DFQATT and CDR2 is SNEGSKA (reference sequence). CDR3 loop: CSARRAQSYEQYF. The CDR3 DNA sequence: TGCAGTGCGCGGCGGGCTCAGTCCTACGAGCAGTACTTC.

The chain has TRBV11-2 and TRBJ1-1; D unclear. The CDR3 has 15 amino acids. The V end lost 5 bases, the J end lost 0 bases, and 13 bases lay between the germline ends. The V gene's germline CDR1 is SGHAT and CDR2 FQNNGV. The CDR3 spells CASSPGRALNTEAFF. CDR3 nucleotide sequence: TGTGCCAGCAGCCCCGGGCGGGCCTTGAACACTGAAGCTTTCTTT.

This clonotype was counted once. The genes are TRBV5-1 and TRBJ2-1; TRBD2 matches at 8 bases. V shed 0 bases, J shed 8 bases, and the junction held 1 base outside the gene matches. Germline V gene sequence: CDR1 SGHRS, CDR2 YFSETQ. The CDR3 is made up of 13 amino acids. CDR3: CASSLALADEQFF. DNA of the CDR3: TGCGCCAGCAGCTTGGCACTAGCGGATGAGCAGTTCTTC.

The chain recombines TRBV5-1 with TRBJ2-1; D is tentatively TRBD1 or TRBD2 (5 bases each). The V end lost 7 bases, the J end lost 2 bases, and 13 bases lay between the germline ends. Germline CDR1 reads SGHRS; CDR2 reads YFSETQ. The CDR3 is made up of 14 amino acids. The DNA for the CDR3 is TGCGCCAGCGCAAGAGGGACCACCTACAATGAGCAGTTCTTC. It encodes CASARGTTYNEQFF.

CDR3 DNA: TGCAGCGCCCTCGAGGGAGGCGGTCAGCCCCAGCATTTT. Amino acids: CSALEGGGQPQHF. This chain links TRBV29-1 with TRBJ1-5; D gene uncertain. The length of the CDR3 is 13 residues. Trimming took off 7 bases at V and 6 bases at J, with 16 bases between the two ends. Germline assignment: CDR1 SQVTM and CDR2 ANQGSEA.

The chain employs TRBV7-9 and TRBJ2-1; 14 bases line up with TRBD2. Trimming at V came to 4 bases and at J to 9 bases, leaving 5 bases not matched to a gene. Germline assignment: CDR1 SEHNR and CDR2 FQNEAQ (reference sequence). The CDR3 totals 15 residues. CDR3 amino acids: CASSSGLAGASEQFF. CDR3 DNA sequence: TGTGCCAGCAGCTCGGGACTAGCGGGAGCGAGTGAGCAGTTCTTC.

Only one count was recorded for this clonotype. The rearrangement uses TRBV6-5 and TRBJ2-7, with D perhaps being TRBD1 or TRBD2 (5 bases each). This CDR3 is 16 amino acids long. Trimming cost V 4 bases and J 0 bases, with 16 bases left between them. Germline V gene sequence: CDR1 MNHEY, CDR2 SVGAGI. CDR3: CASSFNPGPHSYEQYF. CDR3 DNA sequence: TGTGCCAGCAGTTTTAACCCGGGACCCCACTCCTACGAGCAGTACTTC.

This clonotype was recorded once. This rearrangement joins TRBV20-1 to TRBJ2-4; D is undetermined. The V and J ends lost 1 base and 4 bases respectively, with 5 bases between them. Germline V lookup: CDR1 DFQATT, CDR2 SNEGSKA (reference sequence). There are 12 residues in the CDR3. CDR3 in amino acids: CSARVQKNIQYF. CDR3 in DNA: TGCAGTGCTAGAGTACAGAAAAACATTCAGTACTTC.

The chain employs TRBV7-6 and TRBJ2-7; D remains unclear. V was trimmed by 1 base and J by 1 base, leaving 11 bases between them. There are 15 residues in the CDR3. Germline CDR1 and CDR2: SGHVS and FNYEAQ. The DNA of the CDR3 is TGTGCCAGCAGCTTAGGGGCAGCACCTTCCTACGAGCAGTACTTC. It yields the protein CASSLGAAPSYEQYF.

The chain recombines TRBV15 with TRBJ2-5; D is undetermined. V was trimmed by 0 bases and J by 3 bases, leaving 8 bases between them. Looked up from germline, CDR1 is LNHNV and CDR2 is YYDKDF (reference sequence). This CDR3 comprises 14 residues. The CDR3: CATSRDQSEETQYF. Here the CDR3 DNA reads TGTGCCACCAGCAGAGATCAGTCCGAAGAGACCCAGTACTTC.

This chain connects TRBV5-1 to TRBJ1-1, with D unresolved. V was trimmed by 6 bases and J by 3 bases, leaving 12 bases between them. The CDR3 has 13 amino acids. Germline CDR1 SGHRS, CDR2 YFSETQ. The CDR3 bases are TGCGCCAGCAACCGGGAAGTTGACACTGAAGCTTTCTTT. Residues: CASNREVDTEAFF.

The V gene is TRBV7-6, the J gene TRBJ2-3; TRBD1 is a possible D gene (5 bases). The germline V and J ends were trimmed by 0 bases and 4 bases, with 14 bases remaining between them. CDR1 is SGHVS and CDR2 is FNYEAQ in the germline V gene. CDR3 length: 16 amino acids. Written as DNA, the CDR3 is TGTGCCAGCAGCTTAGCGGCAGGGAATGCGGCAGATACGCAGTATTTT. Translation gives CASSLAAGNAADTQYF.

The chain uses TRBV10-3 and TRBJ2-5, with 8 bases lining up with TRBD2. The V segment lost 8 bases and the J segment 5 bases; nucleotides outside the gene matches: 4. Germline V lookup: CDR1 ENHRY, CDR2 SYGVKD. CDR3 length equals 12 residues. The CDR3 here is CAIGGLGETQYF. As DNA, the CDR3 is TGTGCCATCGGGGGACTAGGGGAGACCCAGTACTTC.

The chain joins TRBV20-1 to TRBJ2-7; 12 bases fit TRBD2. The ends lost 6 bases at V and 3 bases at J; junction bases unmatched: 6. This CDR3 contains 14 residues. Germline V gene sequence: CDR1 DFQATT, CDR2 SNEGSKA (reference sequence). The CDR3 reads CSAPGLAGLYEQYF. The CDR3 DNA is TGCAGTGCCCCGGGACTAGCGGGCCTCTACGAGCAGTACTTC.

The chain has TRBV12-3 or TRBV12-4 and TRBJ2-2; D not certain. The V end lost 7 bases, the J end lost 6 bases, and 12 bases lay between the germline ends. The CDR3 extends over 13 amino acids. In nucleotides, the CDR3 is TGTGCCAGCACTCTAGGAGCAGCCGGGGAGCTGTTTTTT. As protein: CASTLGAAGELFF.

This rearrangement joins TRBV6-6 to TRBJ2-5, with D unclear. CDR3 length equals 12 residues. V was shortened by 4 bases and J by 5 bases, with 8 bases between the two germline ends. Germline loops: CDR1 MNHNY, CDR2 SVGAGI (reference sequence). CDR3 in DNA: TGTGCCAGCAGTTGGCTGGAGGAGACCCAGTACTTC. Amino acid sequence: CASSWLEETQYF.